The sequence of this T cell receptor beta chain was determined in a study of control samples from healthy donors and cancer patients. Some clones are missing from TCRdb's copy, which holds only in-frame ones; the method was immunoSEQ multiplex PCR. The repertoire holds about 86,000 clones, approximately 94% seen once, with around 4.5% in the top ten. The CDR3 loop spans 20 amino acids. Between the trimmed V and J ends, which lost 0 bases and 1 base, there was a span of 23 bases. Germline V gene sequence: CDR1 SGHRS, CDR2 YFSETQ. This chain links TRBV5-1 with TRBJ2-1; perhaps TRBD2 as D (6 bases). This receptor was identified in a woman between 18 and 30 years old in good health. The sample comprised blood. The CDR3 protein is CASSLVFQTSSAGSYNEQFF. In nucleotides, the CDR3 is TGCGCCAGCAGCTTGGTATTCCAGACTAGTTCCGCCGGGTCCTACAATGAGCAGTTCTTC.